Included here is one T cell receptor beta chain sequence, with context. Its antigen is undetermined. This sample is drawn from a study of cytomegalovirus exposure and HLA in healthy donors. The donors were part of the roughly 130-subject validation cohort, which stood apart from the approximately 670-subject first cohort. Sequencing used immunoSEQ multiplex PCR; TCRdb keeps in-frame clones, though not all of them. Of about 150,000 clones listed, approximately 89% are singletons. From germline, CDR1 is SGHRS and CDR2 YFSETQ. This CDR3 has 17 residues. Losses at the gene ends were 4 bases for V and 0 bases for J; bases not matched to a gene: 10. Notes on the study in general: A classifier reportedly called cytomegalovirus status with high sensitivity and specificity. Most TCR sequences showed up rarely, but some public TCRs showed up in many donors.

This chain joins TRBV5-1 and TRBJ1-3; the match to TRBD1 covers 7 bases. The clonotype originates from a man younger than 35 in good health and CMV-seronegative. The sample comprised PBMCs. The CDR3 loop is CASSPFVGQNSGNTIYF. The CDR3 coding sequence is TGCGCCAGCAGCCCGTTCGTGGGACAGAACTCTGGAAACACCATATATTTT.